This T cell receptor beta chain was documented in a study of neurological immune-mediated disorders. This clonotype showed up many times. What it binds is unknown. V shed 2 bases and J shed 4 bases, with 8 bases lying between them. The CDR3 is 12 residues long. CDR1 DFQATT and CDR2 SNEGSKA come from the germline V gene (reference sequence). Time point: longitudinal time-point 2. The authors made cDNA by 5'RACE with 10-nucleotide random UMIs. MiXCR, applied by TCRdb to the 5' RACE reads, yields one record per CDR3 protein. The sample holds some 48,000 distinct CDR3 sequences, around 13% seen once. Study-wide findings and caveats: Private repertoires in all groups were suggested, as expanded clones shared no CDR3 amino acid sequences across subjects. HTLV-1-associated myelopathy ranked highest for TCR clonal expansion and multiple sclerosis lowest, beneath healthy controls.

J is TRBJ2-5 and V is TRBV20-1; D gene uncertain. Sequencing was done on a sample of PBMCs. The TCR originated in a male donor with HTLV-1-associated myelopathy (HAM/TSP). The CDR3 spells CSARYVGETQYF. In DNA form, the CDR3 reads TGCAGTGCTAGATATGTAGGAGAGACCCAGTACTTC.